One sample yielded the 20 T cell receptor beta chains listed below, sequenced in a study of cytotoxic CD8 clonotypes in ibrutinib-treated CLL. The protocol was immunoSEQ multiplex PCR, while the TCRdb copy is restricted to in-frame clones and leaves out a portion. The sample lists over 95,000 clones, about 58% occurring once. The sample consisted of PBMCs, taken after 24 months of ibrutinib treatment. These receptors were collected from a human donor with chronic lymphocytic leukemia.

The V call is TRBV7-9, the J call TRBJ1-6; maybe TRBD1 (6 bases). CDR3 length equals 14 residues. Germline V lookup: CDR1 SEHNR, CDR2 FQNEAQ (reference sequence). Trimming pared 1 base from V and 7 bases from J, leaving 8 bases between. The chain's CDR3 is CASSLEGVNSPLHF. The CDR3 DNA is TGTGCCAGCAGCTTAGAGGGGGTGAATTCACCCCTCCACTTT. The full variable domain, completed using reference TRBV7-9 and TRBJ1-6, is DTGVSQNPRHKITKRGQNVTFRCDPISEHNRLYWYRQTLGQGPEFLTYFQNEAQLEKSRLLSDRFSAERPKGSFSTLEIQRTEQGDSAMYLCASSLEGVNSPLHFGNGTRLTVT.

This clone was detected a few times. The chain carries TRBV18 and TRBJ1-1; D gene unclear. This CDR3 comprises 13 residues. V was pared by 3 bases and J by 5 bases, with 10 bases between. Germline V gene sequence: CDR1 KGHSH, CDR2 LQKENI. The CDR3 region has the DNA TGTGCCAGCTCACCGCCTCACGGGACTGAAGCTTTCTTT. Its protein is CASSPPHGTEAFF.

This clone turned up a few times. The gene calls are TRBV9 and TRBJ2-6, with D perhaps TRBD1 or TRBD2 (5 bases each). V dropped 3 bases and J dropped 0 bases, with 16 bases sitting between them. The CDR3 loop spans 18 amino acids. CDR1 is SGDLS, CDR2 YYNGEE, per germline. CDR3 region: CASSDRSVRDSGANVLTF. DNA for the CDR3: TGTGCCAGCAGCGACAGGAGCGTGAGGGACTCTGGGGCCAACGTCCTGACTTTC.

The chain links TRBV19 to TRBJ1-1; a weak D match, TRBD1 (5 bases). This CDR3 region has 13 residues. V was shortened by 5 bases and J by 9 bases, with 16 bases between the two germline ends. Germline V lookup: CDR1 LNHDA, CDR2 SQIVND (reference sequence). The CDR3 loop reads CASSQPTARKAFF. CDR3 sequence (DNA): TGTGCCAGTAGTCAACCGACAGCCAGAAAAGCTTTCTTT.

This clone was counted at least ten times. J is TRBJ1-1 and V is TRBV5-6; 10 bases align to TRBD1. Per the germline V gene, CDR1 is SGHDT and CDR2 is YYEEEE. Unmatched junction bases numbered 5, after V lost 4 bases and J lost 11 bases. The CDR3 sequence is 12 residues long. The chain's CDR3 is CASSTGQGNAFF. In DNA, the CDR3 is TGTGCCAGCAGCACGGGACAGGGGAACGCTTTCTTT.

V and J are TRBV12-2 and TRBJ1-6; TRBD1, the table's D call, was not compared with the DNA. TRBV12-2 is a pseudogene. The CDR3 is made up of 16 amino acids. The CDR3 nucleotides are TGTGCAAGTCGCTTAGAATTATCGCACAGGAATTCACCCCTCCACTTT. This translates into CASRLELSHRNSPLHF.

This chain joins TRBV7-2 and TRBJ2-2; a weak D match, TRBD2 (7 bases). This CDR3 comprises 16 residues. CDR1 and CDR2 (germline): SGHTA, FQGNSA. Trimming cost V 5 bases and J 2 bases, with 15 bases left between them. CDR3 loop: CASSPRGRVNTGELFF. CDR3 coding DNA: TGTGCCAGCAGCCCGCGGGGGCGAGTCAACACCGGGGAGCTGTTTTTT.

This clone has more than one count but fewer than ten. The rearrangement joins TRBV29-1 to TRBJ1-5, with D uncertain. With 6 bases removed from V and 16 bases from J, the gap between germline ends came to 19 bases. CDR3 size: 11 residues. CDR1 and CDR2 (germline): SQVTM, ANQGSEA. The CDR3 loop is CSVLTPGSSHF. CDR3 bases: TGCAGCGTCCTAACCCCCGGTTCTTCACATTTT.

This clone was seen more than once but under ten times. J is TRBJ2-2 and V is TRBV6-6, with 9 bases aligning to TRBD1. The CDR3 has 14 amino acids. V lost 4 bases, J lost 7 bases, and 4 bases stayed unmatched. CDR1 and CDR2 from the germline V gene are MNHNY and SVGAGI (reference sequence). CDR3 bases: TGTGCCAGCAGTTCACAGGGGGCTGGCGGGGAGCTGTTTTTT. Translated: CASSSQGAGGELFF.

The chain employs TRBV5-6 and TRBJ2-5; no firm D call. The CDR3 is 13 residues long. The V and J ends lost 2 bases and 1 base respectively, with 6 bases between them. Germline V CDR1 and CDR2: SGHDT, YYEEEE. The CDR3 region has the DNA TGTGCCAGCAGCTTTACAGTCCAAGAGACCCAGTACTTC. Its protein is CASSFTVQETQYF. Together with reference TRBV5-6 and TRBJ2-5, the CDR3 gives the full variable domain: DAGVTQSPTHLIKTRGQQVTLRCSPKSGHDTVSWYQQALGQGPQFIFQYYEEEERQRGNFPDRFSGHQFPNYSSELNVNALLLGDSALYLCASSFTVQETQYFGPGTRLLVL.

The rearrangement links TRBV2 to TRBJ2-6; D not resolved. There are 17 residues in the CDR3. The germline V gene has CDR1 SNHLY and CDR2 FYNNEI. Trimming stripped 8 bases from V and 0 bases from J, with 17 bases between. The CDR3 here is CASSRETPSSGANVLTF. Written as DNA, the CDR3 is TGTGCCAGCTCTCGTGAGACGCCCAGCTCTGGGGCCAACGTCCTGACTTTC.

In this sample, this clone turned up a few times. This rearrangement joins TRBV30 to TRBJ1-1; D is uncertain. The CDR3 is 16 residues long. In germline, CDR1 is GTSNPN, CDR2 SVGIG (reference sequence). V dropped 3 bases and J dropped 1 base, with 18 bases sitting between them. Written as DNA, the CDR3 is TGTGCCTGGAGGGAGAGGTTTGGCCGGCCGAACACTGAAGCTTTCTTT. Translating it yields CAWRERFGRPNTEAFF.

V and J are TRBV9 and TRBJ2-1; D is uncertain. The CDR3 runs 13 residues. The V end was cut by 0 bases, the J end by 1 base, with 2 bases between. Per the germline V gene, CDR1 is SGDLS and CDR2 is YYNGEE. The CDR3: CASSVGSYNEQFF. The CDR3 DNA reads TGTGCCAGCAGCGTAGGTTCCTACAATGAGCAGTTCTTC.

The V and J genes are TRBV18 and TRBJ2-1; D is perhaps TRBD1 (6 bases). The CDR3 covers 16 residues. Germline-derived CDR1 and CDR2 are KGHSH and LQKENI. V lost 3 bases to trimming and J lost 0 bases, with 12 bases between them. CDR3 DNA sequence: TGTGCCAGCTCACCGCCTACAGGGAGCTCCTACAATGAGCAGTTCTTC. Its protein product is CASSPPTGSSYNEQFF. Complete variable domain (other parts from reference TRBV18 and TRBJ2-1): NAGVMQNPRHLVRRRGQEARLRCSPMKGHSHVYWYRQLPEEGLKFMVYLQKENIIDESGMPKERFSAEFPKEGPSILRIQQVVRGDSAAYFCASSPPTGSSYNEQFFGPGTRLTVL.

This clone was picked up one time. The chain joins TRBV14 to TRBJ2-4, with a weak D call TRBD1 (6 bases). The germline V and J ends were trimmed by 0 bases and 9 bases, with 21 bases remaining between them. Per the germline V gene, CDR1 is SGHDN and CDR2 is FVKESK. CDR3 length: 17 amino acids. CDR3 bases: TGTGCCAGCAGCCAAGAGTGGGGACGAGGGGGAACGGGCATTCAGTACTTC. It encodes CASSQEWGRGGTGIQYF.

CDR3 loop: CASTDRQTDTQYF. The CDR3 DNA reads as TGTGCCAGCACCGACAGGCAGACAGATACGCAGTATTTT. The rearrangement uses TRBV2 and TRBJ2-3; D may be TRBD1 (6 bases). V lost 7 bases and J 3 bases, leaving 11 bases between the germline ends. This CDR3 region has 13 residues. Germline values: CDR1 SNHLY, CDR2 FYNNEI.

The rearrangement uses TRBV30 and TRBJ1-5, with 9 positions matching TRBD1. The CDR3 consists of 13 residues. Germline CDR1 GTSNPN, CDR2 SVGIG (reference sequence). The J segment lost 10 bases and the V segment lost 1 base, leaving 5 bases of the junction unmatched. The CDR3 loop is CAWSGQGGSPQHF. CDR3 nucleotides: TGTGCCTGGAGTGGACAGGGGGGGTCTCCCCAGCATTTT.

The chain couples TRBV6-5 to TRBJ1-2; D gene ambiguous. This CDR3 has 13 amino acids. Trimming shortened V by 5 bases and J by 1 base, and 8 bases separated the two germline ends. Germline V gene data show CDR1 as MNHEY and CDR2 as SVGAGI. CDR3 protein: CASSTTDNYGYTF. CDR3 sequence (DNA): TGTGCCAGCAGTACCACAGATAACTATGGCTACACCTTC.

CDR3 sequence reads: CASSPSPRAFTDTQYF. The CDR3 DNA follows: TGTGCCAGTAGCCCCTCTCCCAGGGCCTTCACAGATACGCAGTATTTT. V and J are TRBV19 and TRBJ2-3; D perhaps matches TRBD1 (5 bases). V lost 6 bases and J 2 bases, leaving 18 bases between the germline ends. The germline V gene has CDR1 LNHDA and CDR2 SQIVND (reference sequence). This CDR3 region has 16 residues.

The gene calls are TRBV9 and TRBJ1-2; D is unclear. Germline V gene sequence: CDR1 SGDLS, CDR2 YYNGEE. There are 15 residues in the CDR3. Trimming left V 4 bases short and J 0 bases short, with 13 bases between. The CDR3 spells CASSIGSEANYGYTF. CDR3 DNA: TGTGCCAGCAGCATTGGGTCCGAAGCTAACTATGGCTACACCTTC.